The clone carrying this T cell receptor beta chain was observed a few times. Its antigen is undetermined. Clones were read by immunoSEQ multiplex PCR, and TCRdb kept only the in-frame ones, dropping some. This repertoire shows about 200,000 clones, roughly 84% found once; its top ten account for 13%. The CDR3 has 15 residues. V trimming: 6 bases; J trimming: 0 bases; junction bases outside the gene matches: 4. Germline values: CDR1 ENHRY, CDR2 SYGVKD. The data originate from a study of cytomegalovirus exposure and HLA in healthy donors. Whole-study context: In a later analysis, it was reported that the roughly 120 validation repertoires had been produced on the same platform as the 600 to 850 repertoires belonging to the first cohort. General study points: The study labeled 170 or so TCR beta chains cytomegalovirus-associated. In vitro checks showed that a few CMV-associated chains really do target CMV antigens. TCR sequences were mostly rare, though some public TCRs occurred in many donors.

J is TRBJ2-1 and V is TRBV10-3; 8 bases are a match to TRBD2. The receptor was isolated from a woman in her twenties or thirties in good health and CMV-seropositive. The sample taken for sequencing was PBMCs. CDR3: CAIRDSGVSYNEQFF. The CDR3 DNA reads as TGTGCCATCAGGGATAGCGGGGTCTCCTACAATGAGCAGTTCTTC.